This T cell receptor beta chain was captured by sequencing in a study of shared clonotypes between healthy human individuals (dated by TCRdb to 2018 to 2021). Regarding the research as a whole: The cohort included a few men and a couple of women between 18 and 49 years of age. To estimate repertoire size and how much clonotypes are shared between individuals, the study performed deep sequencing of blood TCR repertoires from roughly five healthy adults. Libraries were prepared and TCR repertoires were sequenced by different laboratories using diverse techniques, in order to increase sequencing depth and limit assay-specific biases. Between about 0.8 and 9 billion PBMCs per donor were obtained by leukapheresis. Overall study results and their limits: Only blood was sampled, and tissue TCR repertoires likely differ from those in blood. The genetic and exposure-history diversity represented was limited by the small number of donors. Based on pairwise subsampling, the degree of clonotype sharing among donors was expected to be affected by sequencing depth.

Healthy HIV-negative adults with no recently reported acute infections or vaccinations were included as donors. All donors were Caucasian adults living in Nashville, Tennessee, USA. In the unsorted samples, approximately 82 million PBMCs were counted, and genomic DNA was extracted using the QIAamp DNA Blood Mini kit. Blood was obtained by leukapheresis, after which PBMCs were separated by Ficoll-Histopaque density gradient centrifugation and cryopreserved in liquid nitrogen vapor phase. On this clone: It lacks a known antigen. No base-level quality is on record; no much larger clone is a single base apart.

TCR CDR3 regions were amplified from genomic DNA by multiplex PCR using the deep immunoSEQ assay. Extracted genomic DNA from each cell subset was spread evenly across all wells of several immunoSEQ 96-well plates, with each plate serving as a replicate. For unsorted PBMC, 250 to 350 ng of genomic DNA, equivalent to approximately 30,000 T cell genomes, went into each replicate PCR. Genomic DNA from unsorted PBMC was sequenced over ten immunoSEQ deep assay plates. The purified libraries were quantified using a Qubit 3.0 fluorometer, sized with a Bioanalyzer 2100, and then quantified again using the KAPA Library Quantification kit. Each immunoSEQ 96-well plate was sequenced on its own single-read 150-cycle Illumina NextSeq 550 flow cell. In the original analysis: Because only junctional sequences without quality scores were contained in the immunoSEQ output, filtering matching that applied to full-length reads could not be performed. Sequences were annotated with PyIR, a Python wrapper for IgBLAST v1.9, using IMGT germline references to assign V/J genes and CDR3. Reads were removed for weak V/J assignments (E-value above 1e-6), missing CDR3, stop codons, out-of-frame junctions, or ambiguous translated residues. V3J clonotypes were defined as sequences sharing the same inferred V gene, J gene, and CDR3 amino acid sequence. To compute the percentage overlap between repertoires, the number of shared unique clonotypes was divided by the size of the smaller repertoire. Three approaches were used to assess repertoire richness: RTK rarefaction, the Chao1 estimator, and Recon v2.1 estimates of unobserved clonotypes. TCRdb re-hosts the immuneACCESS table, in-frame sequences only. Its copies lack some clones; in the studies checked, an unresolved V gene accounts for under half of them, and the cause for the rest is not known. V and J calls and clone size follow that table, whereas D and trimming were derived from the DNA. For this sample the table gives a few hundred thousand clones, of which roughly three quarters were detected only once. The ten largest clones take up around 12% of the sample.

The TCR comes from a woman in her thirties or forties in good health. Some clones in this sample may be carry-over from other donors' samples. What was sequenced was PBMCs.

Here the CDR3 is given as CASSSDPGLGANVLTF. The DNA sequence is given as TGCGCCAGCAGCTCGGATCCGGGACTCGGGGCCAACGTCCTGACTTTC. Here the chain combines TRBV5-1 and TRBJ2-6, with TRBD2 as a weak D call on 6 bases. As encoded in the germline V gene, CDR1 is SGHRS while CDR2 is YFSETQ. V is cut by 3 bases and J by 4 bases, and the space between the germline ends is 14 bases. The CDR3 holds 16 amino acids from the cysteine to the phenylalanine. Only the CDR3 part of the read is kept: 48 bases, read in frame from the first base.